Sequencing of this T cell receptor beta chain was carried out in a study of shared clonotypes between healthy human individuals (dated by TCRdb to the early 2020s). With respect to the entire study: The cohort included a few men and two women between 18 and 49 years of age. For each donor, CD4 naive and CD4 memory were each given three plates, CD8 naive was given two plates, and CD8 memory was given one plate. Blood TCR repertoires of 5 or 6 healthy adults were deeply sequenced to estimate repertoire size and the extent of clonotype sharing between individuals. To increase sequencing depth and limit assay-specific biases, different laboratories used diverse techniques to prepare libraries and sequence TCR repertoires. Per donor, leukapheresis produced somewhere between about 0.85 and 8.9 billion PBMCs.

CD8 naive samples consisted of CD45RO-negative cells that were positively selected for CCR7, yielding a CD45RA+CCR7+ population without TemRA cells. Healthy HIV-negative adults with no recently reported acute infections or vaccinations were included as donors. Every donor was a Caucasian adult living in Nashville, Tennessee, USA. Blood was obtained by leukapheresis, after which PBMCs were separated by Ficoll-Histopaque density gradient centrifugation and cryopreserved in liquid nitrogen vapor phase. Analytical flow cytometry was used to check the purity and quantity of every magnetically sorted T cell population. From each sorted fraction, genomic DNA was isolated and quantified by UV absorbance on a Nanodrop 2000c. V is reduced by 3 bases and J by 9 bases, leaving a spacing of 12 bases between them. For CDR1 and CDR2, the germline V gene lists MDHEN and SYDVKM. There are 13 amino acids in the CDR3, from cysteine to phenylalanine inclusive. Left in the record is the CDR3 DNA by itself, 39 bases read in frame from the first base.

TCR CDR3 regions were amplified from genomic DNA by multiplex PCR using the deep immunoSEQ assay. For each cell subset, the extracted genomic DNA was distributed evenly across all wells of several immunoSEQ 96-well plates, and each plate served as one replicate. For sorted subsets, 200 to 250 ng genomic DNA, equal to 30,000 to 35,000 T cell genomes, was loaded into each replicate PCR. Purified libraries were measured with a Qubit 3.0 fluorometer, size-checked on a Bioanalyzer 2100, and measured again with the KAPA Library Quantification kit. Each immunoSEQ 96-well plate was sequenced on its own single-read 150-cycle Illumina NextSeq 550 flow cell. Under the source paper's analysis protocol: The immunoSEQ output contained only junctional sequences without quality scores, so filtering could not match that applied to full-length reads. To assign V/J genes and CDR3, sequences were annotated using PyIR, a Python wrapper for IgBLAST v1.9, with IMGT germline references. Any read was removed if the V/J assignment was weak (E-value above 1e-6), the CDR3 was missing, or the read contained stop codons, out-of-frame junctions, or ambiguous translated residues. V3J clonotypes were defined as sequences sharing the same inferred V gene, J gene, and CDR3 amino acid sequence. To compute the percentage overlap between repertoires, the number of shared unique clonotypes was divided by the size of the smaller repertoire. Richness of each repertoire was evaluated using RTK rarefaction, the Chao1 estimator, and Recon v2.1 estimates of unobserved clonotypes. Generation probabilities were computed with OLGA for all TCRbeta clonotypes obtained by the gDNA method from several donors. Imported from immuneACCESS, the table was reduced by TCRdb to in-frame sequences with V and J called. These copies leave out some clones; in studies compared against another copy, an unresolved V gene accounts for under half, and the cause of the remainder is not known. That table furnishes V, J and clone size, whereas the DNA furnished D and trimming. In this sample the table shows approximately 1.9 million clones, around 93% of which occur a single time. Together, the top ten hold less than 2% of the sample.

A word on this clone: The clone's antigen remains unknown. Per-nucleotide qualities are absent, and no much larger clonotype sits a single base away.

Beyond this particular receptor, the publication reports: Sampling was limited to blood, and TCR repertoires in tissue likely differ from TCR repertoires in blood. Rarefaction of sorted-subset datasets indicated incomplete sequencing despite the large sequencing depth. When a handful of donors were compared, the shared fraction of clonotypes was approximately 5% for naive CD4, roughly 3.4% for naive CD8, 2% to 2.5% for memory CD4, and 0.4% for memory CD8. Clonotypes shared by all four sorted-subset donors showed higher generation probabilities than non-shared clonotypes. The small number of donors limited the genetic and exposure-history diversity represented. Larger estimated clonotype richness was generally found for naive subsets than for memory subsets. Based on pairwise subsampling, the degree of clonotype sharing among donors was expected to be affected by sequencing depth.

This receptor was obtained from a man aged 18 to 29 in good health. Some clones in this sample may be carry-over from other donors' samples. The sequence links TRBV28 to TRBJ2-1; the D segment could be TRBD2, given 5 matching bases. The specimen sequenced was naive CD8+ T cells from PBMCs. The sample's cell subset or site, from its label and the paper: CD45RA+CCR7+. The DNA sequence is TGTGCCAGCAGTTTGTGGCGCGGAGGTGAGCAGTTCTTC. Its translation is CASSLWRGGEQFF.